Below are 32 T cell receptor beta chains sequenced from a single sample in a study of graft-versus-host responses after intestinal transplantation. Data came from immunoSEQ multiplex PCR; TCRdb stores just in-frame clones and leaves some out. The sample shows 120,000 or so clones, 93% of them seen only once. No antigen has been assigned to these receptors. The sample here was unstimulated CD8+ T cells sorted from spleen or lymph node cells, taken before intestinal transplant. The receptors stem from a human donor who received an intestinal transplant.

This clone was recorded a few times. CDR3 coding DNA: TGTGCCAGCAGTCGCCCACAGTCGGATGAAAAACTGTTTTTT. This codes for CASSRPQSDEKLFF. The chain carries TRBV28 and TRBJ1-4; D is ambiguous. Deletions cut 5 bases from V and 6 bases from J, with 13 bases between. The CDR3 runs 14 residues. Germline assignment: CDR1 MDHEN and CDR2 SYDVKM.

The chain uses TRBV29-1 and TRBJ2-2; D gene uncertain. This CDR3 has 12 residues. Trimming removed 8 bases from V and 4 bases from J, with 11 bases in between. The germline V gene encodes CDR1 SQVTM and CDR2 ANQGSEA. DNA for the CDR3: TGCAGCTCCCACGCAGGCACCGGGGAGCTGTTTTTT. It codes for CSSHAGTGELFF.

Here the CDR3 DNA reads TGCGCCAGCTCTTTAGGGGGGATGAGGAATGAGCAGTTCTTC. It translates to CASSLGGMRNEQFF. This chain connects TRBV10-1 to TRBJ2-1; TRBD1 or TRBD2 may be the D gene (6 bases each). V was cut by 8 bases and J by 7 bases, with 18 bases left in between. CDR3 length: 14 amino acids. Germline CDR1 reads WNHNN; CDR2 reads SYGVQD (reference sequence).

The chain joins TRBV27 to TRBJ1-2; 8 nucleotides match TRBD1. Looked up from germline, CDR1 is MNHEY and CDR2 is SMNVEV (reference sequence). The CDR3 sequence is 15 residues long. The trim removed 3 bases at V and 2 bases at J, leaving 5 bases unmatched. CDR3 in DNA: TGTGCCAGCAGTTTCAGACAGGGGTCAAACTATGGCTACACCTTC. Translated, it gives CASSFRQGSNYGYTF.

The V call is TRBV27, the J call TRBJ2-7; D unclear. V lost 6 bases to trimming and J lost 2 bases, with 8 bases between them. The CDR3 loop spans 12 amino acids. Germline V gene sequence: CDR1 MNHEY, CDR2 SMNVEV (reference sequence). The CDR3 DNA reads TGTGCCAGCAGCGCGGCCCCCTACGAGCAGTACTTC. It yields the protein CASSAAPYEQYF.

The chain joins TRBV6-5 to TRBJ2-1; D ambiguous. Germline values: CDR1 MNHEY, CDR2 SVGAGI. CDR3 length equals 14 residues. Deletions cut 0 bases from V and 6 bases from J, with 9 bases between. The CDR3 region is CASSYSESFNEQFF. The CDR3 region has the DNA TGTGCCAGCAGTTACTCCGAGAGCTTCAATGAGCAGTTCTTC.

The J gene is TRBJ2-3, the V gene TRBV7-9, with D tentatively TRBD1 or TRBD2 (5 bases each). The V gene lost 2 bases and the J gene lost 2 bases, with 8 bases spanning the gap. The CDR3 totals 14 residues. Looked up from germline, CDR1 is SEHNR and CDR2 is FQNEAQ (reference sequence). The CDR3 DNA is TGTGCCAGCAGCTTATTCGGGACCACAGATACGCAGTATTTT. It encodes CASSLFGTTDTQYF.

J is TRBJ2-1 and V is TRBV25-1; 7 bases align to TRBD1. With 3 bases clipped from V and 0 bases from J, the junction kept 5 bases outside the gene matches. The germline V gene encodes CDR1 MGHDK and CDR2 SYGVNS. The CDR3 spans 16 residues. CDR3 amino acids: CASSDPQGSSYNEQFF. The DNA for the CDR3 is TGTGCCAGCAGTGACCCACAGGGGAGCTCCTACAATGAGCAGTTCTTC.

The chain has TRBV27 and TRBJ2-7; perhaps TRBD1 as D (5 bases). The CDR3 is 14 amino acids. V lost 3 bases, J lost 4 bases, and 13 bases lay in between. Germline assignment: CDR1 MNHEY and CDR2 SMNVEV (reference sequence). CDR3 residues: CASSLVGAPYEQYF. Here the CDR3 DNA reads TGTGCCAGCAGTTTGGTAGGGGCCCCATACGAGCAGTACTTC.

This chain joins TRBV9 and TRBJ2-1; D unclear. Germline-derived CDR1 and CDR2 are SGDLS and YYNGEE. V was pared by 0 bases and J by 0 bases, with 7 bases between. The CDR3 length is 15 residues. The CDR3 DNA follows: TGTGCCAGCAGCGTAGACCTCGGCTCCTACAATGAGCAGTTCTTC. This sequence encodes CASSVDLGSYNEQFF.

The V gene is TRBV19, the J gene TRBJ1-2, with D tentatively TRBD1 (6 bases). In germline, CDR1 is LNHDA, CDR2 SQIVND (reference sequence). Trimming shortened V by 3 bases and J by 6 bases, and 8 bases separated the two germline ends. The CDR3 loop spans 12 amino acids. The CDR3 sequence: CASSIGQNGYTF. CDR3 DNA: TGTGCCAGTAGTATCGGACAGAATGGCTACACCTTC. The full variable domain, completed using reference TRBV19 and TRBJ1-2, is DGGITQSPKYLFRKEGQNVTLSCEQNLNHDAMYWYRQDPGQGLRLIYYSQIVNDFQKGDIAEGYSVSREKKESFPLTVTSAQKNPTAFYLCASSIGQNGYTFGSGTRLTVV.

The rearrangement links TRBV9 to TRBJ1-1, with 10 bases fitting TRBD1. This CDR3 spans 20 amino acids. Germline V gene data show CDR1 as SGDLS and CDR2 as YYNGEE. Trimming removed 3 bases from V and 4 bases from J; junction bases left unmatched: 21. This CDR3 reads CASSEISSHTGTGDGTEAFF. The CDR3 coding sequence is TGTGCCAGCAGCGAGATTTCAAGTCATACCGGGACAGGGGATGGCACTGAAGCTTTCTTT.

The genes are TRBV5-1 and TRBJ2-7, with D possibly being TRBD2 (5 bases). The CDR3 has 15 residues. The germline gives CDR1 SGHRS, CDR2 YFSETQ. The V end lost 4 bases, the J end lost 3 bases, and 17 bases lay between the germline ends. The CDR3 DNA reads TGCGCCAGCAGCCTCTCGATAGCGAGTCACTACGAGCAGTACTTC. The encoded protein is CASSLSIASHYEQYF.

The chain recombines TRBV13 with TRBJ2-7; D not resolved. Germline V gene data show CDR1 as PRHDT and CDR2 as FYEKMQ (reference sequence). V lost 6 bases to trimming and J lost 2 bases, with 8 bases between them. The CDR3 contains 12 residues. The CDR3 region has the DNA TGTGCCAGCAGTCAGACGCCCTACGAGCAGTACTTC. Its translation: CASSQTPYEQYF.

This clone was counted a single time. The rearrangement links TRBV6-5 to TRBJ2-7; weak D call: TRBD2 (5 bases). Per germline, CDR1 MNHEY and CDR2 SVGAGI. CDR3 length: 10 amino acids. Trimming cost V 8 bases and J 6 bases, with 8 bases left between them. The CDR3 spells CASGSSEQYF. Written as DNA, the CDR3 is TGTGCCAGCGGGAGTTCCGAGCAGTACTTC.

The CDR3 sequence: CASGYKDRGYEQYF. CDR3 DNA: TGTGCCAGCGGTTATAAGGACAGGGGCTACGAGCAGTACTTC. The chain joins TRBV2 to TRBJ2-7, with 9 positions matching TRBD1. J was trimmed by 3 bases and V by 8 bases; bases with no gene match: 8. The CDR3 has 14 amino acids. Germline V gives CDR1 SNHLY, CDR2 FYNNEI.

This clone appeared a single time. V gene TRBV28 combines with J gene TRBJ2-7; D unclear. Trimming left V 7 bases short and J 2 bases short, with 6 bases between. CDR1 MDHEN and CDR2 SYDVKM come from the germline V gene. This CDR3 region has 11 residues. The CDR3 spells CASTAAYEQYF. The CDR3 coding sequence is TGTGCCAGCACGGCCGCCTACGAGCAGTACTTC. Full variable domain (outside the CDR3, taken from reference TRBV28 and TRBJ2-7): DVKVTQSSRYLVKRTGEKVFLECVQDMDHENMFWYRQDPGLGLRLIYFSYDVKMKEKGDIPEGYSVSREKKERFSLILESASTNQTSMYLCASTAAYEQYFGPGTRLTVT.

The genes are TRBV29-1 and TRBJ1-1; 7 bases are shared with TRBD1. After removal of 7 bases from V and 1 base from J, the junction contained 9 bases not matched to a gene. The CDR3 has 14 residues. Germline assignment: CDR1 SQVTM and CDR2 ANQGSEA. The CDR3 DNA reads as TGCAGCGCCCCACGAGGGGGCGAGAACACTGAAGCTTTCTTT. It specifies CSAPRGGENTEAFF.

The V and J genes are TRBV2 and TRBJ1-1, with D possibly TRBD1 on 5 matching bases. V lost 7 bases and J lost 2, with 20 bases in between. This CDR3 region has 16 residues. Germline assignment: CDR1 SNHLY and CDR2 FYNNEI. As DNA, the CDR3 is TGTGCCAGCACCCCGGTGGGGGGGGGAACTAACACTGAAGCTTTCTTT. It codes for CASTPVGGGTNTEAFF.

The chain couples TRBV5-1 to TRBJ2-7; 12 positions agree with TRBD2. The CDR3 extends over 16 amino acids. Germline CDR1 SGHRS, CDR2 YFSETQ. Trimming removed 3 bases from V and 5 bases from J; junction bases left unmatched: 9. The CDR3 nucleotides are TGCGCCAGCAGCTCGAAAGGACTAGCGGGATCCCACGAGCAGTACTTC. This codes for CASSSKGLAGSHEQYF.

The chain carries TRBV11-2 and TRBJ2-7; D is uncertain. The CDR3 runs 13 residues. V was cut by 4 bases and J by 7 bases, with 14 bases left in between. CDR1 is SGHAT and CDR2 is FQNNGV in the germline V gene. CDR3 sequence (DNA): TGTGCCAGCAGCTCTTGGGTGACTGGAGAGCAGTACTTC. Translation: CASSSWVTGEQYF. The full variable domain, rest sourced from reference TRBV11-2 and TRBJ2-7, is EAGVAQSPRYKIIEKRQSVAFWCNPISGHATLYWYQQILGQGPKLLIQFQNNGVVDDSQLPKDRFSAERLKGVDSTLKIQPAKLEDSAVYLCASSSWVTGEQYFGPGTRLTVT.

The chain employs TRBV5-1 and TRBJ1-1, with D maybe TRBD1 (5 bases). This CDR3 is built from 15 residues. Germline values: CDR1 SGHRS, CDR2 YFSETQ. Trimming left V 4 bases short and J 1 base short, with 14 bases between. CDR3 sequence: CASSPPGTPNTEAFF. CDR3 DNA: TGCGCCAGCAGCCCTCCCGGGACCCCGAACACTGAAGCTTTCTTT.

V gene TRBV9 combines with J gene TRBJ2-1, with 14 bases that match TRBD2. With V trimmed by 4 bases and J by 8 bases, 5 bases remained unmatched. The V gene's germline CDR1 is SGDLS and CDR2 YYNGEE. The CDR3 consists of 15 residues. The DNA for the CDR3 is TGTGCCAGCAGCCCCAGGACTAGCGGGAGGCATGAGCAGTTCTTC. Protein product: CASSPRTSGRHEQFF. The whole variable domain, remainder taken from reference TRBV9 and TRBJ2-1, is DSGVTQTPKHLITATGQRVTLRCSPRSGDLSVYWYQQSLDQGLQFLIQYYNGEERAKGNILERFSAQQFPDLHSELNLSSLELGDSALYFCASSPRTSGRHEQFFGPGTRLTVL.

The chain uses TRBV27 and TRBJ2-2, with 8 bases fitting TRBD2. Trimming cost V 3 bases and J 4 bases; bases outside gene matches: 7. The CDR3 is 16 amino acids. The germline V gene encodes CDR1 MNHEY and CDR2 SMNVEV (reference sequence). The CDR3 region is CASSFIVGGATGELFF. The CDR3 bases are TGTGCCAGCAGTTTTATCGTCGGGGGGGCCACCGGGGAGCTGTTTTTT.

This clone was detected only once. The chain employs TRBV7-9 and TRBJ2-7; D is uncertain. The CDR3 is made up of 16 amino acids. Germline values: CDR1 SEHNR, CDR2 FQNEAQ (reference sequence). Trimming stripped 2 bases from V and 6 bases from J, with 20 bases between. The chain's CDR3 is CASSLIIRKGMGEQYF. In DNA, the CDR3 is TGTGCCAGCAGCTTAATTATACGGAAAGGGATGGGCGAGCAGTACTTC.

This clone was detected only once. The rearrangement links TRBV27 to TRBJ2-2; 7 nucleotides match TRBD1. V trimming: 8 bases; J trimming: 2 bases; junction bases outside the gene matches: 8. CDR3 length: 15 residues. Per germline, CDR1 MNHEY and CDR2 SMNVEV (reference sequence). CDR3 coding DNA: TGTGCCAGCCCCGAGGGGACAGACAACACCGGGGAGCTGTTTTTT. Translating it yields CASPEGTDNTGELFF.

This clone has only one observation. The rearrangement uses TRBV9 and TRBJ2-7; a weak D match, TRBD2 (6 bases). Germline CDR1 and CDR2: SGDLS and YYNGEE. Trimming pared 5 bases from V and 2 bases from J, leaving 11 bases between. This CDR3 is 13 amino acids long. The CDR3 bases are TGTGCCAGCAGTGCGGGATCGACCTACGAGCAGTACTTC. This sequence encodes CASSAGSTYEQYF.

V is TRBV5-6 and J is TRBJ2-1, with 9 nucleotides matching TRBD2. The J segment lost 0 bases and the V segment lost 1 base, leaving 5 bases of the junction unmatched. CDR3 length: 17 amino acids. CDR1 and CDR2 (germline): SGHDT, YYEEEE. The CDR3 sequence is CASSLSSGTSSYNEQFF. The CDR3 DNA reads TGTGCCAGCAGCTTGTCTAGCGGGACGAGCTCCTACAATGAGCAGTTCTTC.

The chain employs TRBV6-1 and TRBJ2-2; D gene uncertain. The CDR3 extends over 13 amino acids. The germline V gene has CDR1 MNHNS and CDR2 SASEGT. The V end lost 2 bases, the J end lost 5 bases, and 6 bases lay between the germline ends. CDR3 DNA sequence: TGTGCCAGCAGTGAACTAGGTACCGGGGAGCTGTTTTTT. Amino acid sequence: CASSELGTGELFF.

The sample holds one count of this clone. This chain connects TRBV28 to TRBJ2-5; TRBD2 aligns across 14 bases. This CDR3 is 16 amino acids long. Germline CDR1 MDHEN, CDR2 SYDVKM. The J segment lost 5 bases and the V segment lost 6 bases, leaving 8 bases of the junction unmatched. CDR3 sequence reads: CASRPFRLAGGETQYF. Written as DNA, the CDR3 is TGTGCCAGCAGACCCTTTCGACTAGCGGGAGGGGAGACCCAGTACTTC.

The chain combines TRBV6-4 with TRBJ2-1; D gene unclear. The CDR3 is 13 residues long. V was shortened by 3 bases and J by 6 bases, with 9 bases between the two germline ends. Germline assignment: CDR1 MRHNA and CDR2 SNTAGT. CDR3 nucleotides: TGTGCCAGCAGTGATACAGCCGGCAATGAGCAGTTCTTC. Its protein is CASSDTAGNEQFF.

J is TRBJ2-3 and V is TRBV9; D remains ambiguous. The CDR3 is made up of 13 amino acids. Germline-derived CDR1 and CDR2 are SGDLS and YYNGEE. V was cut by 0 bases and J by 3 bases, with 5 bases left in between. The CDR3 bases are TGTGCCAGCAGCGTAGAACGGACAGATACGCAGTATTTT. It codes for CASSVERTDTQYF.